This T cell receptor (beta chain) was observed in a study of cytomegalovirus exposure and HLA in healthy donors. With 60 Vbeta and 13 Jbeta primers, the PCR was carried out. The assay was immunoSEQ multiplex PCR, and TCRdb's table has in-frame clones only and misses some. The sample has around 140,000 clones, roughly 73% seen once. V was pared by 6 bases and J by 4 bases, with 8 bases of the junction left unmatched. CDR3 length: 14 amino acids. Germline CDR1 LNHDA, CDR2 SQIVND (reference sequence). The chain carries TRBV19 and TRBJ2-7; 8 bases map to TRBD1. Sequenced material: PBMCs. The origin of this receptor is a male donor in good health and CMV-seronegative. The CDR3 loop is CASSPDRDRYEQYF. The CDR3 nucleotides read TGTGCCAGTAGCCCGGACAGGGACCGATACGAGCAGTACTTC.